Listed below are T cell receptor beta chains from one sample, sequenced in a study of patients and donors after allogeneic stem cell transplantation. TCRdb re-analysed the RT-PCR reads in MiXCR, keeping a single row per CDR3 protein. This sample has about 74,000 distinct CDR3 sequences; about a quarter occur once, and the top ten carry around 27%. The sample taken for sequencing was blood, either unsorted or a sorted T cell fraction (not recorded which). The receptors shown here come from a human donor who was either an allogeneic HSCT recipient or a stem cell or donor lymphocyte infusion donor (not recorded which). It is not recorded whose cells these are; they may come from a transplant donor. Each CDR3 is given with its conserved first and last residue. A D gene is named only where the DNA matches it firmly. Clone sizes are given selectively: once, few, many, or a class where the clone is expanded.

clone size	D gene	V gene	J gene	CDR3 protein	CDR3 DNA
few	NA	TRBV20-1	TRBJ2-3	CSARGQPSDTQYF	TGCAGTGCCAGAGGACAGCCTTCAGATACGCAGTATTTT
NA	TRBD1	TRBV7-2	TRBJ2-1	CASSRTGFNEQFF	TGTGCCAGCAGCCGGACAGGGTTCAATGAGCAGTTCTTC
few	NA	TRBV4-2	TRBJ2-7	CASSQDGPYEQYF	TGTGCCAGCAGCCAAGACGGTCCCTACGAGCAGTACTTC
NA	NA	TRBV4-3	TRBJ1-1	CASSQGRNLNTEAFF	TGCGCCAGCAGCCAAGGAAGGAATTTGAACACTGAAGCTTTCTTT
NA	TRBD1	TRBV19	TRBJ1-2	CASSIAGDRYYGYTF	TGTGCCAGTAGTATAGCTGGGGACAGATATTATGGCTACACCTTC
NA	TRBD1	TRBV5-1	TRBJ2-7	CASSGGQGRVYEQYF	TGCGCCAGCAGCGGGGGACAGGGGAGAGTCTACGAGCAGTACTTC
NA	NA	TRBV20-1	TRBJ2-3	CSARDPWGDTDTQYF	TGCAGTGCTAGAGATCCTTGGGGAGACACAGATACGCAGTATTTT
few	TRBD1	TRBV12-5	TRBJ1-2	CASGFPPGQGPLYGYTF	TGTGCTAGTGGTTTTCCACCGGGACAGGGACCTCTTTATGGCTACACCTTC
few	TRBD1	TRBV9	TRBJ1-2	CASSVTGQGGGYTF	TGTGCCAGCAGCGTAACGGGACAGGGGGGCGGCTACACCTTC
few	NA	TRBV27	TRBJ1-5	CASSLGRLYSNQPQHF	TGTGCCAGCAGTTTGGGTCGCCTCTATAGCAATCAGCCCCAGCATTTT
NA	TRBD2	TRBV11-2	TRBJ2-3	CASSLGAGASTDTQYF	TGTGCCAGCAGCTTAGGTGCGGGAGCGAGCACAGATACGCAGTATTTT
few	NA	TRBV5-4	TRBJ1-1	CASSLYPGNTEAFF	TGTGCCAGCAGCTTGTATCCAGGGAACACTGAAGCTTTCTTT
NA	NA	TRBV19	TRBJ1-5	CASSRKRGPWADFSNQPQHF	TGTGCCAGTAGCCGTAAGAGGGGTCCATGGGCCGACTTTAGCAATCAGCCCCAGCATTTT
once	TRBD2	TRBV6-2/TRBV6-3	TRBJ2-1	CASSETSLYNEQFF	TGTGCCAGCTCCGAGACTAGCTTGTACAATGAGCAGTTCTTC
NA	TRBD1	TRBV24-1	TRBJ2-7	CAPGTGSYHVLYEQYF	TGTGCCCCTGGGACAGGGAGTTACCATGTACTTTACGAGCAGTACTTC
few	TRBD2	TRBV30	TRBJ2-3	CAWSAIAGVSTDTQYF	TGTGCCTGGAGCGCCATAGCGGGGGTTAGCACAGATACGCAGTATTTT
once	TRBD1	TRBV20-1	TRBJ1-6	CSARAGTGYNSPLHF	TGCAGTGCTAGGGCCGGGACAGGTTATAATTCACCCCTCCACTTT